One sample yielded the 18 T cell receptor beta chains listed below, sequenced in a study of identifying expanded T cells in peripheral blood. Libraries were prepared by immunoSEQ multiplex PCR; TCRdb keeps only in-frame clonotypes and omits some of them. The data hold 70,000 or so clones, with about nine tenths observed a single time. Sequencing was performed on blood. The receptors originated from a person between 18 and 70 years old in good health.

The chain employs TRBV2 and TRBJ2-7; 11 positions agree with TRBD2. Germline CDR1 is SNHLY and CDR2 is FYNNEI. CDR3 size: 14 residues. The trim removed 6 bases at V and 3 bases at J, leaving 4 bases unmatched. CDR3 sequence: CASRPTSGGYEQYF. In DNA, the CDR3 is TGTGCCAGCAGGCCTACTAGCGGGGGCTACGAGCAGTACTTC.

The chain uses TRBV29-1 and TRBJ2-1; 10 positions match TRBD1. The CDR3 runs to 13 residues. Germline V gene data show CDR1 as SQVTM and CDR2 as ANQGSEA. V trimming: 7 bases; J trimming: 4 bases; junction bases outside the gene matches: 4. DNA for the CDR3: TGCAGCGCCTGGACAGGGGGTTACAATGAGCAGTTCTTC. Protein product: CSAWTGGYNEQFF.

CDR3 in DNA: TGTGCCAGCAGTGAAGCGCGGGGTACTGAAGCTTTCTTT. Its protein is CASSEARGTEAFF. The chain couples TRBV6-1 to TRBJ1-1; unclear D gene. Germline-derived CDR1 and CDR2 are MNHNS and SASEGT. The V and J ends lost 0 bases and 5 bases respectively, with 7 bases between them. This CDR3 is 13 amino acids long.

This chain links TRBV28 with TRBJ2-5, with 7 bases aligning to TRBD1. The CDR3 is made up of 15 amino acids. The ends lost 1 base at V and 5 bases at J; junction bases unmatched: 7. Germline CDR1 reads MDHEN; CDR2 reads SYDVKM. The CDR3 region has the DNA TGTGCCAGCAGTTTATTTAGGGGGCGTGGTGAGACCCAGTACTTC. Translating gives CASSLFRGRGETQYF.

This chain links TRBV18 with TRBJ2-7; D call uncertain. CDR3 length: 14 amino acids. In germline, CDR1 is KGHSH, CDR2 LQKENI. Trimming removed 6 bases at V and 0 bases at J, with 12 bases between. The CDR3 loop is CASSPLPSSYEQYF. In DNA, the CDR3 is TGTGCCAGCTCGCCCCTGCCGAGCTCCTACGAGCAGTACTTC.

V and J are TRBV2 and TRBJ2-1; no clear D. Trimming cost V 6 bases and J 10 bases, with 16 bases left between them. The CDR3 consists of 13 residues. Looked up from germline, CDR1 is SNHLY and CDR2 is FYNNEI. CDR3 loop: CASSPGIWPEQFF. The CDR3 DNA is TGTGCCAGCAGCCCTGGTATCTGGCCCGAGCAGTTCTTC. Variable domain in full (rest from reference TRBV2 and TRBJ2-1): EPEVTQTPSHQVTQMGQEVILRCVPISNHLYFYWYRQILGQKVEFLVSFYNNEISEKSEIFDDQFSVERPDGSNFTLKIRSTKLEDSAMYFCASSPGIWPEQFFGPGTRLTVL.

This chain uses TRBV29-1 with TRBJ2-3, with D unresolved. The CDR3 contains 14 residues. Trimming took 4 bases from V and 11 from J, leaving 22 bases between them. Germline CDR1 is SQVTM and CDR2 is ANQGSEA. The CDR3 region is CSVVTSRGSKEQYF. Here the CDR3 DNA reads TGCAGCGTTGTTACCTCCCGAGGATCCAAGGAGCAGTATTTT.

This rearrangement joins TRBV11-2 to TRBJ2-5, with 8 bases identical to TRBD2. Germline lookup yields CDR1 SGHAT and CDR2 FQNNGV. V shed 5 bases, J shed 5 bases, and the junction held 16 bases outside the gene matches. The CDR3 runs to 17 residues. The DNA of the CDR3 is TGTGCCAGCAGCCCGGGCGGCGGGGGGCCCGAAGAGGAGACCCAGTACTTC. Protein: CASSPGGGGPEEETQYF.

The chain uses TRBV28 and TRBJ2-5; D is tentatively TRBD1 or TRBD2 (5 bases each). The J call may be mistaken, given a closer DNA end match to TRBJ2-7. The CDR3 runs to 14 residues. Germline assignment: CDR1 MDHEN and CDR2 SYDVKM. The CDR3 DNA reads TGTGCCAGCAGTTTGAGGGGAAGCAGGAACGAGCAGTACTTC. Protein sequence: CASSLRGSRNEQYF.

This chain uses TRBV27 with TRBJ2-1, with a weak D call TRBD1 (5 bases). Trimming removed 5 bases from V and 8 bases from J, with 13 bases in between. In germline, CDR1 is MNHEY, CDR2 SMNVEV (reference sequence). The CDR3 totals 13 residues. CDR3 sequence (DNA): TGTGCCAGCAGTCACACAGGAGTTCATGAGCAGTTCTTC. This translates into CASSHTGVHEQFF.

This chain joins TRBV14 and TRBJ1-2; D is possibly TRBD1 (6 bases). The CDR3 is 16 residues long. V was trimmed by 0 bases and J by 5 bases, leaving 16 bases between them. Per the germline V gene, CDR1 is SGHDN and CDR2 is FVKESK. The CDR3 nucleotides are TGTGCCAGCAGCCAAGACGGCGCAGGGGTAGCTTATGGCTACACCTTC. Protein sequence: CASSQDGAGVAYGYTF.

The CDR3 DNA sequence: TGTGCCAGCAGGACTCTCCAGGGCGGCACTGAAGCTTTCTTT. Its protein product is CASRTLQGGTEAFF. V and J are TRBV2 and TRBJ1-1, with D perhaps TRBD1 (5 bases). V was pared by 6 bases and J by 4 bases, with 15 bases between. CDR3 length equals 14 residues. CDR1 is SNHLY, CDR2 FYNNEI, per germline.

The genes are TRBV14 and TRBJ2-1, with 9 bases identical to TRBD2. V dropped 2 bases and J dropped 2; count of bases not matched to a gene: 1. The germline V gene has CDR1 SGHDN and CDR2 FVKESK. The CDR3 is made up of 15 amino acids. CDR3 nucleotides: TGTGCCAGCAGCCAACGCGGGAGGGCCTACAATGAGCAGTTCTTC. Amino acid sequence: CASSQRGRAYNEQFF.

J is TRBJ2-1 and V is TRBV29-1; D is possibly TRBD2 (5 bases). The V end was cut by 7 bases, the J end by 6 bases, with 19 bases between. Per germline, CDR1 SQVTM and CDR2 ANQGSEA. CDR3 size: 14 residues. The chain's CDR3 is CSALPGTRSNEQFF. Here the CDR3 DNA reads TGCAGCGCCCTGCCGGGAACTAGAAGCAATGAGCAGTTCTTC.

The rearrangement uses TRBV2 and TRBJ2-2; D is unresolved. There are 13 residues in the CDR3. Per germline, CDR1 SNHLY and CDR2 FYNNEI. V was clipped by 2 bases and J by 6 bases, with 7 bases between them. CDR3 region: CASSEINSGELFF. Written as DNA, the CDR3 is TGTGCCAGCAGTGAAATAAATTCCGGGGAGCTGTTTTTT.

The chain recombines TRBV19 with TRBJ2-2, with D unresolved. V was trimmed by 5 bases and J by 1 base, leaving 11 bases between them. The CDR3 extends over 15 amino acids. Looked up from germline, CDR1 is LNHDA and CDR2 is SQIVND (reference sequence). The CDR3 here is CASSWQTVNTGELFF. The CDR3, as DNA: TGTGCCAGTAGTTGGCAGACCGTGAACACCGGGGAGCTGTTTTTT.

The chain combines TRBV19 with TRBJ1-5; no reliable D call. Germline V gene sequence: CDR1 LNHDA, CDR2 SQIVND (reference sequence). This CDR3 has 14 amino acids. The V end lost 5 bases, the J end lost 5 bases, and 13 bases lay between the germline ends. The CDR3 reads CASSALGGDQPQHF. CDR3 nucleotide sequence: TGTGCCAGTAGTGCCTTAGGAGGAGATCAGCCCCAGCATTTT.

V gene TRBV18 combines with J gene TRBJ2-1, with D perhaps TRBD2 (5 bases). The CDR3 sequence is 11 residues long. Germline V lookup: CDR1 KGHSH, CDR2 LQKENI. V was pared by 9 bases and J by 9 bases, with 12 bases between. CDR3 DNA sequence: TGTGCCAGTCAAACGGGAAGTGAGCAGTTCTTC. Amino acid sequence: CASQTGSEQFF.